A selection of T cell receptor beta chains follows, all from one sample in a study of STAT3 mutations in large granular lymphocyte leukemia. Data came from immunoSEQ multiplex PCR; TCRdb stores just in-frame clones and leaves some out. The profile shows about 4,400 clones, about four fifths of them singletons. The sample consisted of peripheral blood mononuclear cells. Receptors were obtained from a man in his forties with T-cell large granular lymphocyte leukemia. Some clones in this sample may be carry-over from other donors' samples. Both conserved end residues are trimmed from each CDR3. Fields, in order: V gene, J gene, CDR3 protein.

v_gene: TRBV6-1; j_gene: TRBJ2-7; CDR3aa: ASSEQGFYEQY
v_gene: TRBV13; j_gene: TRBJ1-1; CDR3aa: ASSLGGRGEAF
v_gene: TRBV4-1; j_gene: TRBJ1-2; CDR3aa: ASSQDKQAHYGYT
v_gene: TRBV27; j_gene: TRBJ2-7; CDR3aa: ASSPGPGEQY
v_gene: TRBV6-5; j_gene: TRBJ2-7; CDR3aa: ASSYSPKGTNEQY
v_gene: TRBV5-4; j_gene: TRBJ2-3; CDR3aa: ASSLASQGTDTQY
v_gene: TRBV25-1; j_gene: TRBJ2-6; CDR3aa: ASSICAGQSRANVLT
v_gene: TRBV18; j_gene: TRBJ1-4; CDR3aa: ASSLRATNEKLF
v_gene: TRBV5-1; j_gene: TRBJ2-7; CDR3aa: ASSYELTYEQY
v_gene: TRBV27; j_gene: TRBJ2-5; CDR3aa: ASSSAGGPEETQY
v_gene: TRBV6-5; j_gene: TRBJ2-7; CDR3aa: ASSYSAGDTYEQY
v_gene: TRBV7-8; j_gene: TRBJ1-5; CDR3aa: ASSLGGEYSNQPQH
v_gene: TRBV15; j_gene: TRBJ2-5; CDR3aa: ATSREGPPWETQY
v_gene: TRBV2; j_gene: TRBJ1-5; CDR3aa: ASSEMGGYQPQH
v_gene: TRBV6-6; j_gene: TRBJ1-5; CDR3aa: ASRFPGGNQPQH
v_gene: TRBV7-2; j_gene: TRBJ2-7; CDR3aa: ASSLGGWRDEQY
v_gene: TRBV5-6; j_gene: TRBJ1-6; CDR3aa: ASSSRRTGMSPLH
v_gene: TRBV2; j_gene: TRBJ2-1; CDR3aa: ASSDTGGHRSYNEQF
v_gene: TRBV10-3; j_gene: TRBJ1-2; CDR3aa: AISPGMNYGYT
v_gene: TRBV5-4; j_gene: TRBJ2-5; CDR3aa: ASSFGRGETQY
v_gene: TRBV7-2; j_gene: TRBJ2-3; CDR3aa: ASSSLQDSITDTQY
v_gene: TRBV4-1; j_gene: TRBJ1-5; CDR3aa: ASSQDPDSLQNGNQPQH
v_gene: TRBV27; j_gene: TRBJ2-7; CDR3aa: ASSYFYGTGGYEQY
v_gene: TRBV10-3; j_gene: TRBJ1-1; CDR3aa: AISDITWLNTEAF
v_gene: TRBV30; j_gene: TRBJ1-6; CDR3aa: AWNVANNSPLH
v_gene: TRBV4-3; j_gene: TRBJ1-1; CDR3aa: ASSRYRGGTEAF
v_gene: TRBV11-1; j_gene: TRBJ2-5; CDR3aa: ASSTNGQGRETQY
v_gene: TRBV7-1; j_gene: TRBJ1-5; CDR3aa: ASSTFAEIRQPQH
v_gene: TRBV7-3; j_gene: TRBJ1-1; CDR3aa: ASGTGYNTEAF
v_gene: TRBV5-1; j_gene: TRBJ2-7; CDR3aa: ASSLRTETSYEQY
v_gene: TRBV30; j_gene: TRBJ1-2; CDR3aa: AWSALMSGEEGYT
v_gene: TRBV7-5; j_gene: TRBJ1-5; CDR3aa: ASSTFAEIRQPQH
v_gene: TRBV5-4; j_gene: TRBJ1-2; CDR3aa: ASSLDRGANYGYT
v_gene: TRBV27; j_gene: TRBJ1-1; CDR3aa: ASSFRGEEAF
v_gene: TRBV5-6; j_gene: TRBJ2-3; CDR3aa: ASSLKGLDTQY
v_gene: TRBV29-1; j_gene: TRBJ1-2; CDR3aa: SVDGQGTRYGYT
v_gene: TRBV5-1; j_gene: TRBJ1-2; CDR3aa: ASSLQLGPYGYT
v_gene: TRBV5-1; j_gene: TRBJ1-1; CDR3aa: ASGRGGVDTEAF
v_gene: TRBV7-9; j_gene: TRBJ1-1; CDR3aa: ASSPVPTNTEAF
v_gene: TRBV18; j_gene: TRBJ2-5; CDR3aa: ASSQQETQY
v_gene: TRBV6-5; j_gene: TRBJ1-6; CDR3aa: ANLQRVGDAGTLH